These 22 T cell receptor beta chains originate from one sample sequenced in a study of T cell responses to AZD1222 COVID-19 vaccine. This table comes from immunoSEQ multiplex PCR, and its TCRdb copy is limited to in-frame clones, with some not included. This sample has 150,000 to 180,000 clones, with roughly 90% found just once. The sample was peripheral blood, taken on day 0 of AZD1222 vaccination. The receptors originated from an adult in good health.

This chain uses TRBV27 with TRBJ1-5; no definite D call. Between the trimmed V and J ends, which lost 6 bases and 3 bases, there was a span of 18 bases. Germline V gives CDR1 MNHEY, CDR2 SMNVEV (reference sequence). The length of the CDR3 is 16 residues. CDR3 nucleotide sequence: TGTGCCAGCAGCCCCATCTCCGTAGGGAACAATCAGCCCCAGCATTTT. It yields the protein CASSPISVGNNQPQHF.

In its sample, this clone was seen once. The chain combines TRBV9 with TRBJ2-7; no firm D call. The ends were cut back, 3 bases at V and 5 bases at J, with 12 bases in the middle. CDR1 SGDLS and CDR2 YYNGEE come from the germline V gene. The CDR3 runs to 13 residues. As DNA, the CDR3 is TGTGCCAGCAGCGCCCCTAACGCGGACGAGCAGTACTTC. This translates into CASSAPNADEQYF.

The V and J genes are TRBV11-3 and TRBJ2-1; D perhaps matches TRBD2 (6 bases). The V end lost 3 bases, the J end lost 10 bases, and 13 bases lay between the germline ends. Per germline, CDR1 SGHNT and CDR2 YENEEA. The CDR3 consists of 13 residues. Written as DNA, the CDR3 is TGTGCCAGCAGCTTCTCGGGAGTCTACGAGCAGTTCTTC. Translated, it gives CASSFSGVYEQFF.

The chain links TRBV28 to TRBJ1-4, with D unclear. In germline, CDR1 is MDHEN, CDR2 SYDVKM. Trimming shortened V by 1 base and J by 8 bases, and 14 bases separated the two germline ends. This CDR3 spans 15 amino acids. This chain's CDR3 is CASSLSSGGREKLFF. Written as DNA, the CDR3 is TGTGCCAGCAGTTTATCATCAGGAGGTCGGGAAAAACTGTTTTTT.

This chain links TRBV28 with TRBJ2-3; 10 bases line up with TRBD1. In germline, CDR1 is MDHEN, CDR2 SYDVKM. The V gene end was trimmed by 3 bases and the J gene end by 4 bases; junction bases not matched to a gene: 16. The CDR3 length is 19 residues. This CDR3 reads CASSFPLTGGVSFPDTQYF. The CDR3 nucleotides are TGTGCCAGCAGTTTCCCCTTGACAGGGGGCGTCTCTTTCCCAGATACGCAGTATTTT. Using reference TRBV28 and TRBJ2-3 for the parts outside the CDR3, the full variable domain is DVKVTQSSRYLVKRTGEKVFLECVQDMDHENMFWYRQDPGLGLRLIYFSYDVKMKEKGDIPEGYSVSREKKERFSLILESASTNQTSMYLCASSFPLTGGVSFPDTQYFGPGTRLTVL.

CDR3 amino acids: CASSSVRGVAGRNTGELFF. As DNA, the CDR3 is TGTGCCAGCAGTTCTGTCCGGGGGGTAGCGGGACGGAACACCGGGGAGCTGTTTTTT. The V and J genes are TRBV27 and TRBJ2-2; 8 bases are shared with TRBD2. V lost 4 bases, J lost 1 base, and 14 bases stayed unmatched. This CDR3 comprises 19 residues. Per the germline V gene, CDR1 is MNHEY and CDR2 is SMNVEV (reference sequence).

In DNA, the CDR3 is TGTGCCAGCAGTTTAGACAGGGTGGTTGCAGATACGCAGTATTTT. Amino acids: CASSLDRVVADTQYF. V usage is TRBV27 and J usage is TRBJ2-3; 7 bases map to TRBD1. The CDR3 consists of 15 residues. Trimming removed 2 bases from V and 4 bases from J; junction bases left unmatched: 6. Germline V CDR1 and CDR2: MNHEY, SMNVEV (reference sequence).

The J gene is TRBJ2-7, the V gene TRBV14; no clear D. The V and J ends lost 5 bases and 0 bases respectively, with 8 bases between them. CDR3 length: 13 residues. Germline CDR1 is SGHDN and CDR2 is FVKESK. The CDR3 sequence: CASSYQSSYEQYF. CDR3 sequence (DNA): TGTGCCAGCAGCTATCAGTCCTCCTACGAGCAGTACTTC. Supplemented by reference TRBV14 and TRBJ2-7, the full variable domain reads EAGVTQFPSHSVIEKGQTVTLRCDPISGHDNLYWYRRVMGKEIKFLLHFVKESKQDESGMPNNRFLAERTGGTYSTLKVQPAELEDSGVYFCASSYQSSYEQYFGPGTRLTVT.

This CDR3 reads CASGQGLYEQYF. The CDR3 DNA sequence: TGTGCCAGTGGACAGGGACTCTACGAGCAGTACTTC. This chain links TRBV27 with TRBJ2-7; the match to TRBD1 covers 8 bases. Germline V gene data show CDR1 as MNHEY and CDR2 as SMNVEV (reference sequence). The CDR3 is made up of 12 amino acids. Losses at the gene ends were 9 bases for V and 3 bases for J; bases not matched to a gene: 4.

This chain joins TRBV6-4 and TRBJ2-1; D unclear. The CDR3 has 12 residues. Trimming took 6 bases from V and 5 from J, leaving 8 bases between them. Germline V gene lookup returns CDR1 MRHNA and CDR2 SNTAGT. In DNA, the CDR3 is TGTGCCAGCAGCGACAACAACAATGAGCAGTTCTTC. Translation: CASSDNNNEQFF.

This rearrangement joins TRBV12-3 or TRBV12-4 to TRBJ2-7, with a possible D match to TRBD1 (5 bases). V was shortened by 3 bases and J by 2 bases, with 8 bases between the two germline ends. The CDR3 runs to 13 residues. CDR3 amino acids: CASSFQGAYEQYF. CDR3 nucleotide sequence: TGTGCCAGCAGTTTTCAGGGTGCCTACGAGCAGTACTTC.

This rearrangement joins TRBV6-5 to TRBJ1-1; D unresolved. The CDR3 consists of 15 residues. Germline V gives CDR1 MNHEY, CDR2 SVGAGI. The ends were cut back, 6 bases at V and 1 base at J, with 15 bases in the middle. The CDR3 loop reads CASRQRQAGNTEAFF. The DNA of the CDR3 is TGTGCCAGCAGACAGCGGCAGGCAGGGAACACTGAAGCTTTCTTT.

This chain links TRBV19 with TRBJ1-4; a possible D gene is TRBD1 (5 bases). In germline, CDR1 is LNHDA, CDR2 SQIVND (reference sequence). V lost 4 bases to trimming and J lost 8 bases, with 17 bases between them. The CDR3 consists of 15 residues. In DNA, the CDR3 is TGTGCCAGTAGTAAAGGGGCCGGGCGAGGGGAAAAACTGTTTTTT. Translated: CASSKGAGRGEKLFF. Full variable domain (outside the CDR3, taken from reference TRBV19 and TRBJ1-4): DGGITQSPKYLFRKEGQNVTLSCEQNLNHDAMYWYRQDPGQGLRLIYYSQIVNDFQKGDIAEGYSVSREKKESFPLTVTSAQKNPTAFYLCASSKGAGRGEKLFFGSGTQLSVL.

V is TRBV25-1 and J is TRBJ1-2, with D hard to call. V lost 2 bases and J lost 6, with 10 bases in between. CDR3 length: 13 amino acids. Germline assignment: CDR1 MGHDK and CDR2 SYGVNS. This CDR3 is CASSEPPLNGYTF. The CDR3 region has the DNA TGTGCCAGCAGTGAACCCCCCTTGAATGGCTACACCTTC.

The V gene is TRBV6-1, the J gene TRBJ2-7; D might be TRBD1 or TRBD2, each matching 5 bases. CDR1 and CDR2 (germline): MNHNS, SASEGT. The CDR3 loop spans 14 amino acids. V gave up 3 bases and J gave up 0 bases, with 9 bases separating them. CDR3 sequence reads: CASSDGTASYEQYF. CDR3 nucleotides: TGTGCCAGCAGTGATGGGACGGCCTCCTACGAGCAGTACTTC.

The V and J genes are TRBV30 and TRBJ1-2; a weak D match, TRBD1 (5 bases). This CDR3 is built from 16 residues. V shed 0 bases and J shed 4 bases, with 18 bases lying between them. The V gene's germline CDR1 is GTSNPN and CDR2 SVGIG (reference sequence). The CDR3 here is CAWSVSRRGFVYGYTF. The CDR3, as DNA: TGTGCCTGGAGTGTATCGCGTCGGGGGTTCGTCTATGGCTACACCTTC.

The chain combines TRBV6-4 with TRBJ2-3; D unresolved. V was clipped by 4 bases and J by 2 bases, with 13 bases between them. There are 15 residues in the CDR3. CDR1 MRHNA and CDR2 SNTAGT come from the germline V gene. The CDR3 coding sequence is TGTGCCAGCAGTGCCAACCCCGGAGCCACAGATACGCAGTATTTT. This sequence encodes CASSANPGATDTQYF.

The CDR3 reads CASSPRFEQGVGQYF. The CDR3, as DNA: TGCGCCAGCAGCCCGCGGTTCGAACAGGGGGTTGGACAGTATTTT. The chain links TRBV4-1 to TRBJ2-3; 8 bases map to TRBD1. Unmatched junction bases numbered 15, after V lost 4 bases and J lost 12 bases. The CDR3 covers 15 residues. The germline V gene encodes CDR1 MGHRA and CDR2 YSYEKL.

V and J are TRBV6-5 and TRBJ1-2; D is uncertain. CDR3 length equals 14 residues. V was pared by 4 bases and J by 8 bases, with 17 bases between. Germline V CDR1 and CDR2: MNHEY, SVGAGI. This CDR3 is CASSSLIQTVGYTF. CDR3 nucleotides: TGTGCCAGCAGTTCTCTGATCCAGACGGTCGGCTACACCTTC.

The genes are TRBV29-1 and TRBJ2-7; perhaps TRBD2 as D (5 bases). CDR3 length: 12 residues. The germline gives CDR1 SQVTM, CDR2 ANQGSEA. V lost 8 bases, J lost 3 bases, and 14 bases lay in between. CDR3 in DNA: TGCAGCTCATCCTGGGGAGACTACGAGCAGTACTTC. It translates to CSSSWGDYEQYF.

The chain has TRBV7-9 and TRBJ1-4; D remains unclear. The CDR3 length is 15 residues. V lost 3 bases and J 8 bases, leaving 16 bases between the germline ends. Germline-derived CDR1 and CDR2 are SEHNR and FQNEAQ (reference sequence). The chain's CDR3 is CASSFGEIRREKLFF. The CDR3 coding sequence is TGTGCCAGCAGCTTCGGGGAAATAAGAAGAGAAAAACTGTTTTTT.

This clone was seen just once. V and J are TRBV5-8 and TRBJ2-1, with 15 bases matching TRBD2. The germline V gene has CDR1 SGHTS and CDR2 YDEGEE. The V gene end was trimmed by 4 bases and the J gene end by 2 bases; junction bases not matched to a gene: 13. The CDR3 has 20 residues. The CDR3 loop is CASSPHRGLAGGRAYNEQFF. Here the CDR3 DNA reads TGTGCCAGCAGCCCCCATCGGGGACTAGCGGGAGGTCGGGCCTACAATGAGCAGTTCTTC.